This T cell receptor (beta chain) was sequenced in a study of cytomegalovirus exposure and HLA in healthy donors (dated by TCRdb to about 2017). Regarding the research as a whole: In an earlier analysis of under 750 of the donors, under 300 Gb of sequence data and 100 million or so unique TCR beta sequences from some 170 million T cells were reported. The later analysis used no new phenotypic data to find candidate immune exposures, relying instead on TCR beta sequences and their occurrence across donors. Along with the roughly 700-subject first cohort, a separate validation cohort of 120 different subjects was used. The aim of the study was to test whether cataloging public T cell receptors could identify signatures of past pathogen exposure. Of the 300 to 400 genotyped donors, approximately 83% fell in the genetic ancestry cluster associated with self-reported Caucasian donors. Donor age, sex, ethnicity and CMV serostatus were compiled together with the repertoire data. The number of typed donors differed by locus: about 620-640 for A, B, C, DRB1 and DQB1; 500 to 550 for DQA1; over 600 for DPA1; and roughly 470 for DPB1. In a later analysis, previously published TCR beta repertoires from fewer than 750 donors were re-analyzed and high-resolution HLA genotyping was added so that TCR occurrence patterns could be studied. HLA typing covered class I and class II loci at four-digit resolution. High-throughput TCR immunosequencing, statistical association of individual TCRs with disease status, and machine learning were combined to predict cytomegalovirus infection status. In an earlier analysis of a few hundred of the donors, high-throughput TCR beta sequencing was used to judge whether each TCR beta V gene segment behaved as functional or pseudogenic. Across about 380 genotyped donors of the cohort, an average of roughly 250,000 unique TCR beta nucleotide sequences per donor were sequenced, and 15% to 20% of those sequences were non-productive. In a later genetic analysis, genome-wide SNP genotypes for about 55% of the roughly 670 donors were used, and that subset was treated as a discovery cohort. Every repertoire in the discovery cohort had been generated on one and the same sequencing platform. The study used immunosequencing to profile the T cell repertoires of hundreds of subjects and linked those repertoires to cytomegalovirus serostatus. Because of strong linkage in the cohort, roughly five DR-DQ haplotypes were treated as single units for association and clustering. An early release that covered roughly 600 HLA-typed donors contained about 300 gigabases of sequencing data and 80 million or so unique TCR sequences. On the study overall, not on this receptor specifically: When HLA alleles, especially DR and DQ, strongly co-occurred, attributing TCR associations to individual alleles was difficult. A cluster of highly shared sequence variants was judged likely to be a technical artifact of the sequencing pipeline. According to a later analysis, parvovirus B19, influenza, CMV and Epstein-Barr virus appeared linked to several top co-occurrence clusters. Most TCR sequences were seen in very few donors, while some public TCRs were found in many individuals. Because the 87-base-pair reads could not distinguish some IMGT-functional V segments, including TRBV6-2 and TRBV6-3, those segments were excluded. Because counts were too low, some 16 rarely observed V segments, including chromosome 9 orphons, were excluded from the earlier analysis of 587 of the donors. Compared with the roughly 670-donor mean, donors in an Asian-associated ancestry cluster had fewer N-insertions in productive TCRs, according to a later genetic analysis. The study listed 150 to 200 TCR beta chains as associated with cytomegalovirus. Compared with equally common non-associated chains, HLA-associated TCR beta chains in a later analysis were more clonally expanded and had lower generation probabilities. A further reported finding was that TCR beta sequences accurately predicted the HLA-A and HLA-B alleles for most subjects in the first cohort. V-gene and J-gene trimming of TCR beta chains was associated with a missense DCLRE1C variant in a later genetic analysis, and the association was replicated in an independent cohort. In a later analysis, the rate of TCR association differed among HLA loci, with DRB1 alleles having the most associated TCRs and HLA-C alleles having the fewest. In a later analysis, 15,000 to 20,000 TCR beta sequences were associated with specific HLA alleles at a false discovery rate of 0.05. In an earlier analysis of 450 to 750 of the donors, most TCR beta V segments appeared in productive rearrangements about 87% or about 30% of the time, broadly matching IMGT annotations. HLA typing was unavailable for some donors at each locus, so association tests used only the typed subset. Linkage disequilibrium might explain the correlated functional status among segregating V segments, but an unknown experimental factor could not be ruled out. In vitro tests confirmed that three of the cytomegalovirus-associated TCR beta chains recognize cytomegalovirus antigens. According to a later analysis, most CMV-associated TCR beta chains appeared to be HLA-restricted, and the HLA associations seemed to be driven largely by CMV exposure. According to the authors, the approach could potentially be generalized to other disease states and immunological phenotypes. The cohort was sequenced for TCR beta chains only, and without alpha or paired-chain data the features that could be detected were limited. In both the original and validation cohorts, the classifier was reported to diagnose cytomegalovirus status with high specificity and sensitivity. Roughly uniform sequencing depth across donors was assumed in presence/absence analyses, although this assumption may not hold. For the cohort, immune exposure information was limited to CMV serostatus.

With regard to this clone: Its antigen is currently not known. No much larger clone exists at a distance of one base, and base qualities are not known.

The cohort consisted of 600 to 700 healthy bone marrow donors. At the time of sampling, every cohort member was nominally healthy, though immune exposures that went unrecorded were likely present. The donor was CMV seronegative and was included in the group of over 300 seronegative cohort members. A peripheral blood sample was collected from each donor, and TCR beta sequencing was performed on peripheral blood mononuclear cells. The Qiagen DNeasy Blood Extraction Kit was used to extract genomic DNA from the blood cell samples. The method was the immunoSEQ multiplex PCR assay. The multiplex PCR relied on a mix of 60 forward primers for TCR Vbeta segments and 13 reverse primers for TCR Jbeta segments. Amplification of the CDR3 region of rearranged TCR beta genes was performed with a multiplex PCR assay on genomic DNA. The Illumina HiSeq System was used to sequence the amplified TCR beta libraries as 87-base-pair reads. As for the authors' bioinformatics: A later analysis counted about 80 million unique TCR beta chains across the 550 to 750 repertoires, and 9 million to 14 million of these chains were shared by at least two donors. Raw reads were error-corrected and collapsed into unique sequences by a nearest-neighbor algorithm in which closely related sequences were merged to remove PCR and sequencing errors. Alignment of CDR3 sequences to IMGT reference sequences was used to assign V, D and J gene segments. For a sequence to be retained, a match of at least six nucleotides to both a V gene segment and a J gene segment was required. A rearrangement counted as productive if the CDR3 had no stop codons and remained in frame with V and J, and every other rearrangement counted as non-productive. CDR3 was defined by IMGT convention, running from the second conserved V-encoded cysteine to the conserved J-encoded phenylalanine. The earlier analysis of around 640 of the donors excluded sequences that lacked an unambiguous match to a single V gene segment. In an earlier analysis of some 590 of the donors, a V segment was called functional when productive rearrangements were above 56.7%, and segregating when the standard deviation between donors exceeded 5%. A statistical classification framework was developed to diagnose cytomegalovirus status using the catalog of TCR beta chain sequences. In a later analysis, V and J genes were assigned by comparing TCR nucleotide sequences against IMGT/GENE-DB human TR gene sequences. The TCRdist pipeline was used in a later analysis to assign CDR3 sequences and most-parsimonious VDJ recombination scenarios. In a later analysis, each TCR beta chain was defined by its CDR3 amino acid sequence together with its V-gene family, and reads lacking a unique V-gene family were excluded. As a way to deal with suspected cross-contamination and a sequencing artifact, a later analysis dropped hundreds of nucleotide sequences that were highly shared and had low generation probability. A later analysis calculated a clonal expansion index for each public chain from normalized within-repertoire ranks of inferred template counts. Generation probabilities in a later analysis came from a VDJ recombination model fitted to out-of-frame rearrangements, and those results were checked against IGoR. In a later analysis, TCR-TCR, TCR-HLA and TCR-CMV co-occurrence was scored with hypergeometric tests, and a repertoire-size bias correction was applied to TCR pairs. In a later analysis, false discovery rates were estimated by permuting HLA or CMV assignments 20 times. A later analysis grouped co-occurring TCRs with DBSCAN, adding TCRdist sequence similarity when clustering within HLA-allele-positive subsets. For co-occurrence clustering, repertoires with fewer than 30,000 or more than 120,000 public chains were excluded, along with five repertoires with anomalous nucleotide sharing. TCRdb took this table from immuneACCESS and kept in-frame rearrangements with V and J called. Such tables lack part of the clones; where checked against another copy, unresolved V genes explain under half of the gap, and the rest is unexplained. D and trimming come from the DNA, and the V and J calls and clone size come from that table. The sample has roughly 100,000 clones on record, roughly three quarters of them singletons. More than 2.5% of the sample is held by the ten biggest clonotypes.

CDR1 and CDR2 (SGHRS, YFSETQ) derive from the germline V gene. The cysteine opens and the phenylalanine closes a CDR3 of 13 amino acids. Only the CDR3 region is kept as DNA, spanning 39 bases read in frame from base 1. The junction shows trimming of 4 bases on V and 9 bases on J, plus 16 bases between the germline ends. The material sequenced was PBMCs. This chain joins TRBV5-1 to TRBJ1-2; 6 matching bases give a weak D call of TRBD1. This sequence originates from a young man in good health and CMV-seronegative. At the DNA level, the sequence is TGCGCCAGCAGCCCGGAAGGGGGTAGGAGCTACACCTTC. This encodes CASSPEGGRSYTF. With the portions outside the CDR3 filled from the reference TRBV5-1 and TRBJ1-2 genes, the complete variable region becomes KAGVTQTPRYLIKTRGQQVTLSCSPISGHRSVSWYQQTPGQGLQFLFEYFSETQRNKGNFPGRFSGRQFSNSRSEMNVSTLELGDSALYLCASSPEGGRSYTFGSGTRLTVV.